This TCR beta chain was documented in a study of shared clonotypes between healthy human individuals. Donors, without exception, were Caucasian adults residing in Nashville, Tennessee. Findings and limits, study-wide: Compared with clonotypes that all four donors shared, non-shared clonotypes had lower generation probabilities. Memory subsets generally showed lower estimated richness than naive subsets. Shared clonotypes: approximately 4.5% naive CD4, approximately 3.4% naive CD8, around 2.2% memory CD4, around 0.4% memory CD8.

The assay was immunoSEQ multiplex PCR, and TCRdb's table has in-frame clones only and misses some. The table has about 2.4 million clones, 85% to 95% seen once. For this clone: The antigen is undetermined. This specimen includes other DNA sequences encoding the same CDR3.

Sequencing was done on a sample of naive CD4+ T cells sorted from blood. Subset: CD45RA+ positively selected. The TCR was taken from a man aged 18 to 29 in good health.

CDR3 sequence reads: CASSPLGQGNSPLHF. CDR3 nucleotide sequence: TGTGCCAGCTCACCACTGGGACAGGGTAATTCACCCCTCCACTTT. The chain carries TRBV18 and TRBJ1-6, with TRBD1 matching 9 bases. The V gene's germline CDR1 is KGHSH and CDR2 LQKENI. This CDR3 is 15 amino acids long. J lost 6 bases, V lost 1 base, and 1 base had no gene match.